The rows below give T cell receptor beta chains drawn from one sample of a study of blood T cell repertoires in COVID-19. Produced via immunoSEQ multiplex PCR; TCRdb's table is partial and in-frame only. The sample records over 70,000 clones, around 82% being singletons. Sequencing was done on a sample of peripheral blood. All receptors derive from a man aged 55-75 years with acute or convalescent COVID-19. CDR3s include the opening cysteine and the closing phenylalanine or tryptophan. Fields, in order: clone size, J gene, D gene, V gene, CDR3 protein, CDR3 DNA. A D gene is named only where the DNA matches it firmly. Not all rows give a size; the values are once, few, many and, for expanded clones, a class.

clone size: .; J gene: TRBJ1-2; D gene: .; V gene: TRBV5-1; CDR3 protein: CASSIAGTDRGYTF; CDR3 DNA: TGCGCCAGCAGCATCGCCGGGACCGACAGGGGCTACACCTTC
clone size: .; J gene: TRBJ2-3; D gene: .; V gene: TRBV7-2; CDR3 protein: CASSPDSSRTDTQYF; CDR3 DNA: TGTGCCAGCAGCCCGGACTCGTCTCGCACAGATACGCAGTATTTT
clone size: .; J gene: TRBJ1-2; D gene: TRBD1; V gene: TRBV7-2; CDR3 protein: CASSGQGISGYTF; CDR3 DNA: TGTGCCAGCAGCGGACAGGGGATCAGTGGCTACACCTTC
clone size: once; J gene: TRBJ2-1; D gene: .; V gene: TRBV4-3; CDR3 protein: CASSQARGEQFF; CDR3 DNA: TGCGCCAGCAGCCAGGCTCGAGGAGAGCAGTTCTTC
clone size: .; J gene: TRBJ1-1; D gene: .; V gene: TRBV6-6; CDR3 protein: CASSLGQTVIMNTEAFF; CDR3 DNA: TGTGCCAGCAGTCTCGGACAGACTGTTATCATGAACACTGAAGCTTTCTTT
clone size: .; J gene: TRBJ2-2; D gene: TRBD2; V gene: TRBV5-1; CDR3 protein: CASSFRSSGGQNTGELFF; CDR3 DNA: TGCGCCAGCAGCTTCAGGTCTAGCGGGGGGCAGAACACCGGGGAGCTGTTTTTT
clone size: .; J gene: TRBJ2-3; D gene: TRBD2; V gene: TRBV3-1/TRBV3-2; CDR3 protein: CASSQDNGPGLAGVPDTDTQYF; CDR3 DNA: TGTGCCAGCAGCCAAGATAATGGTCCGGGACTAGCGGGTGTCCCTGACACAGATACGCAGTATTTT
clone size: few; J gene: TRBJ1-2; D gene: TRBD1; V gene: TRBV29-1; CDR3 protein: CSAGDRDYGYTF; CDR3 DNA: TGCAGCGCCGGGGACAGGGACTATGGCTACACCTTC
clone size: .; J gene: TRBJ1-1; D gene: .; V gene: TRBV7-2; CDR3 protein: CASSLRERTEAFF; CDR3 DNA: TGTGCCAGCAGCTTACGCGAGAGGACTGAAGCTTTCTTT
clone size: .; J gene: TRBJ1-1; D gene: TRBD1; V gene: TRBV19; CDR3 protein: CTSIAFGQGSNTEAFF; CDR3 DNA: TGTACCAGTATTGCCTTCGGACAGGGGTCAAACACTGAAGCTTTCTTT
clone size: .; J gene: TRBJ1-3; D gene: .; V gene: TRBV2; CDR3 protein: CASIGTAGNTIYF; CDR3 DNA: TGTGCCAGCATCGGGACTGCTGGAAACACCATATATTTT